Presented here are 28 T cell receptor beta chains from one specimen sequenced in a study of metastatic and nonmetastatic thyroid tumors (dated by TCRdb to 2018 to 2020). Library prep was done by PCR. Sequencing instrument: Illumina HiSeq 4000. TCRdb cleaned the public reads at Q25 with fastp, built clones with MiXCR and kept in-frame beta chains. This sample is represented by some 34,000 clones; around 21% of them were singletons. Around 16% of the sample lies in the top ten. Before undergoing thyroid surgery, none of the patients had been given any kind of treatment. The sequencing input was blood. Every receptor here comes from a female donor with papillary thyroid cancer or a benign thyroid nodule (not recorded which). Some clones in this sample may be carry-over from other donors' samples.

The chain links TRBV5-1 to TRBJ2-7; D might be TRBD1 or TRBD2, each matching 5 bases. Trimming removed 1 base at V and 6 bases at J, with 17 bases between. Germline lookup yields CDR1 SGHRS and CDR2 YFSETQ. The CDR3 contains 15 residues. DNA for the CDR3: TGCGCCAGCAGCTTGTACGGGGCCTCGCTCTCCGAGCAGTACTTC. Encoded protein: CASSLYGASLSEQYF.

This rearrangement joins TRBV19 to TRBJ2-3; 10 nucleotides align to TRBD2. Germline V CDR1 and CDR2: LNHDA, SQIVND (reference sequence). This CDR3 is built from 17 residues. Unmatched junction bases numbered 6, after V lost 0 bases and J lost 3 bases. CDR3 amino acids: CASSIEVLAGVTDTQYF. CDR3 in DNA: TGTGCCAGTAGTATAGAAGTTCTAGCGGGGGTGACAGATACGCAGTATTTT. Full variable domain (remainder filled in from reference TRBV19 and TRBJ2-3): DGGITQSPKYLFRKEGQNVTLSCEQNLNHDAMYWYRQDPGQGLRLIYYSQIVNDFQKGDIAEGYSVSREKKESFPLTVTSAQKNPTAFYLCASSIEVLAGVTDTQYFGPGTRLTVL.

This clone occurred many times. This chain connects TRBV20-1 to TRBJ2-1, with D perhaps matching TRBD2 (5 bases). Germline V lookup: CDR1 DFQATT, CDR2 SNEGSKA (reference sequence). V was cut by 3 bases and J by 5 bases, with 17 bases left in between. The CDR3 extends over 15 amino acids. CDR3 in amino acids: CSASDPSLVNNEQFF. In DNA, the CDR3 is TGCAGTGCTAGCGATCCGTCACTAGTAAACAATGAGCAGTTCTTC.

This clone showed up many times. The chain is built from TRBV7-2 and TRBJ1-2, with D uncertain. Trimming took 0 bases from V and 8 from J, leaving 13 bases between them. Germline CDR1 SGHTA, CDR2 FQGNSA. The CDR3 spans 14 residues. The CDR3 DNA reads TGTGCCAGCAGCTTAGCCGGACGGCGGTGGGGCTACACCTTC. Its protein is CASSLAGRRWGYTF.

This clone was detected once. This chain connects TRBV9 to TRBJ2-1; 8 positions agree with TRBD2. The V gene's germline CDR1 is SGDLS and CDR2 YYNGEE. V was pared by 0 bases and J by 5 bases, with 16 bases of the junction left unmatched. This CDR3 comprises 19 residues. In DNA form, the CDR3 reads TGTGCCAGCAGCGTAGTTGGTGGGATCGGCGTACTAGCGGACAATGAGCAGTTCTTC. It is translated as CASSVVGGIGVLADNEQFF.

This clone was picked up many times. The chain has TRBV5-6 and TRBJ1-1; the D gene is possibly TRBD1 (5 bases). The V end was cut by 0 bases, the J end by 5 bases, with 8 bases between. Per germline, CDR1 SGHDT and CDR2 YYEEEE. The CDR3 sequence is 13 residues long. The CDR3 DNA follows: TGTGCCAGCAGCTTGGGACAGTGGACTGAAGCTTTCTTT. Its protein is CASSLGQWTEAFF.

V and J are TRBV12-3 or TRBV12-4 and TRBJ1-2; D not resolved. The CDR3 runs to 14 residues. Trimming left V 6 bases short and J 4 bases short, with 15 bases between. This chain's CDR3 is CASRRKLDGYGYTF. The DNA for the CDR3 is TGTGCCAGCAGGAGAAAACTGGACGGCTATGGCTACACCTTC.

This clone showed up many times. The rearrangement uses TRBV29-1 and TRBJ2-1; TRBD2 matches at 12 bases. The J segment lost 9 bases and the V segment lost 8 bases, leaving 8 bases of the junction unmatched. The CDR3 is 13 residues long. Germline-derived CDR1 and CDR2 are SQVTM and ANQGSEA. The CDR3 coding sequence is TGCAGCCCCCGACTAGCGGGAGTAGGTGAGCAGTTCTTC. Protein product: CSPRLAGVGEQFF.

The table lists this clone with many counts. This sequence joins TRBV5-1 and TRBJ2-2; D not resolved. With 0 bases removed from V and 4 bases from J, the gap between germline ends came to 7 bases. There are 14 residues in the CDR3. Looked up from germline, CDR1 is SGHRS and CDR2 is YFSETQ. This CDR3 is CASSLDRPTGELFF. The CDR3 DNA sequence: TGCGCCAGCAGCTTGGATCGTCCCACCGGGGAGCTGTTTTTT.

The J gene is TRBJ1-2, the V gene TRBV27, with D possibly TRBD1 on 5 matching bases. The germline CDR1 and CDR2 sequences are MNHEY and SMNVEV (reference sequence). The V end was cut by 8 bases, the J end by 5 bases, with 18 bases between. The CDR3 sequence is 14 residues long. The CDR3 loop is CASFSLRGAYGYTF. The CDR3 DNA is TGTGCCAGCTTCTCCCTTAGGGGCGCGTATGGCTACACCTTC.

This clone was counted a few times. The junction departs from germline at one end; a sequencing error may be responsible. CDR3 DNA sequence: TGTGCCAGCAGTTTACGAGGCGGGTTTATCACAGATGCGCAGTATTTT. Its protein is CASSLRGGFITDAQYF. The genes are TRBV27 and TRBJ2-3; maybe TRBD2 (5 bases). The CDR3 consists of 16 residues. The germline V gene has CDR1 MNHEY and CDR2 SMNVEV (reference sequence).

The chain has TRBV19 and TRBJ2-3; a weak D match, TRBD2 (5 bases). Germline lookup yields CDR1 LNHDA and CDR2 SQIVND (reference sequence). This CDR3 is built from 15 residues. Trimming took 1 base from V and 2 from J, leaving 10 bases between them. As DNA, the CDR3 is TGTGCCAGTAGTATAGCGAGCGGCCTCACAGATACGCAGTATTTT. Translation: CASSIASGLTDTQYF.

This clone was detected ten times or more. This rearrangement joins TRBV4-2 to TRBJ2-3, with TRBD1 matching 7 bases. The CDR3 sequence is 17 residues long. The germline V gene has CDR1 LGHNA and CDR2 YNFKEQ. The junction had 9 bases not matched to a gene; V was cut back by 0 bases and J by 3 bases. CDR3 nucleotides: TGTGCCAGCAGCCAAGATTTGGTACAGGGGACAACAGATACGCAGTATTTT. As protein: CASSQDLVQGTTDTQYF.

At least ten counts were recorded for this clone. The rearrangement joins TRBV20-1 to TRBJ1-6; TRBD1 might be the D (6 bases). Trimming cost V 2 bases and J 11 bases, with 13 bases left between them. The CDR3 totals 13 residues. Germline V gives CDR1 DFQATT, CDR2 SNEGSKA (reference sequence). For the CDR3, the DNA is TGCAGTGCTAGAAACCAGGACAGAACACCCCTCCACTTT. Amino acid sequence: CSARNQDRTPLHF.

This sequence joins TRBV30 and TRBJ1-4; D ambiguous. Germline CDR1 is GTSNPN and CDR2 is SVGIG (reference sequence). Trimming stripped 1 base from V and 8 bases from J, with 20 bases between. CDR3 length equals 16 residues. This CDR3 reads CAWSDPIFVQTEKLFF. The CDR3 DNA is TGTGCCTGGAGTGACCCAATATTCGTCCAAACGGAAAAACTGTTTTTT.

V and J are TRBV6-2 or TRBV6-3 and TRBJ1-2; the match to TRBD1 covers 7 bases. V gave up 4 bases and J gave up 2 bases; unmatched junction bases: 13. There are 17 residues in the CDR3. Germline V gives CDR1 MNHEY, CDR2 SVGEGT. The CDR3: CASSSRGQVSGNYGYTF. The CDR3 DNA is TGTGCCAGCAGTTCCCGCGGACAGGTCTCAGGGAACTATGGCTACACCTTC.

This clone was found many times. The chain carries TRBV30 and TRBJ2-7; D remains ambiguous. V lost 7 bases, J lost 2 bases, and 12 bases lay in between. In germline, CDR1 is GTSNPN, CDR2 SVGIG (reference sequence). The CDR3 extends over 12 amino acids. CDR3 sequence reads: CAFNDGTYEQYF. The DNA for the CDR3 is TGTGCCTTTAACGACGGAACCTACGAGCAGTACTTC.

In this sample, this clone turned up a few times. Other DNA sequences in this sample translate to the same CDR3. The J gene is TRBJ1-1, the V gene TRBV6-1; 8 bases map to TRBD1. CDR3 size: 15 residues. Germline V gene data show CDR1 as MNHNS and CDR2 as SASEGT. V lost 7 bases, J lost 4 bases, and 11 bases stayed unmatched. CDR3 nucleotide sequence: TGTGCCAGCACCCGGCCAGACAGGGGAATCACTGAAGCTTTCTTT. This encodes CASTRPDRGITEAFF.

The chain links TRBV28 to TRBJ2-7, with 10 bases that match TRBD1. The CDR3 sequence is 15 residues long. With V trimmed by 6 bases and J by 1 base, 6 bases remained unmatched. Germline V gene sequence: CDR1 MDHEN, CDR2 SYDVKM. CDR3 protein: CASRKGQGISYEQYF. The CDR3 DNA is TGTGCCAGCAGAAAGGGACAGGGGATATCCTACGAGCAGTACTTC.

In its sample, this clone was seen many times. The chain is built from TRBV5-1 and TRBJ1-1, with 7 positions matching TRBD1. Trimming took 0 bases from V and 6 from J; bases not matched to a gene: 8. Germline V gene sequence: CDR1 SGHRS, CDR2 YFSETQ. This CDR3 has 15 amino acids. The CDR3 nucleotides are TGCGCCAGCAGCTTGGCAGGGATAAGGGGGCCTGAAGCTTTCTTT. It codes for CASSLAGIRGPEAFF.

Comment on this clone: The junction departs from germline at one end; a sequencing error may be responsible. This chain uses TRBV12-3 or TRBV12-4 with TRBJ2-1; TRBD1 or TRBD2 may be the D gene (5 bases each). This CDR3 has 16 residues. The CDR3 DNA sequence: TGTGCCAGCAGACCTCTATCCGGGACGGCCTACAATGAGCGGTTCTTC. Amino acids: CASRPLSGTAYNERFF.

This clone was counted only a few times. The genes are TRBV2 and TRBJ1-4; 8 positions match TRBD1. Germline V gene sequence: CDR1 SNHLY, CDR2 FYNNEI. The CDR3 has 15 amino acids. The trim removed 2 bases at V and 8 bases at J, leaving 7 bases unmatched. The CDR3 nucleotides read TGTGCCAGCAGTGAATTTGGACAGGGTTGGGAAAAACTGTTTTTT. Its protein product is CASSEFGQGWEKLFF.

The J gene is TRBJ2-7, the V gene TRBV2; 16 bases are shared with TRBD2. Germline trimming cut 6 bases from V and 2 bases from J; bases unmatched to any gene: 4. Germline V gene sequence: CDR1 SNHLY, CDR2 FYNNEI. The CDR3 spans 16 residues. The CDR3 region is CASRGTSGRAAYEQYF. DNA of the CDR3: TGTGCCAGCAGAGGGACTAGCGGGAGGGCTGCCTACGAGCAGTACTTC.

V is TRBV5-1 and J is TRBJ2-7, with 8 bases identical to TRBD1. Germline CDR1 is SGHRS and CDR2 is YFSETQ. Germline trimming cut 0 bases from V and 1 base from J; bases unmatched to any gene: 9. The CDR3 runs 17 residues. The CDR3, as DNA: TGCGCCAGCAGCTTGGGACAGGGGTGGTTCGAATCCTACGAGCAGTACTTC. Protein product: CASSLGQGWFESYEQYF.

This clone was seen many times. This chain links TRBV29-1 with TRBJ1-5; D may be TRBD1 (5 bases). Trimming stripped 2 bases from V and 9 bases from J, with 14 bases between. The CDR3 is 13 amino acids. Germline V lookup: CDR1 SQVTM, CDR2 ANQGSEA. The DNA for the CDR3 is TGCAGCGTTGAACAGGACACAAAGGGGCCCCAGCATTTT. Translated: CSVEQDTKGPQHF.

The chain recombines TRBV6-5 with TRBJ1-1; D uncertain. V was shortened by 0 bases and J by 3 bases, with 11 bases between the two germline ends. In germline, CDR1 is MNHEY, CDR2 SVGAGI. CDR3 length: 15 residues. CDR3 in DNA: TGTGCCAGCAGTTACTCCGACATTGGGTACACTGAAGCTTTCTTT. This translates into CASSYSDIGYTEAFF.

This clone was picked up many times. CDR3 region: CSARVSSASYEQYF. CDR3 sequence (DNA): TGCAGTGCTAGAGTATCTAGCGCATCCTACGAGCAGTACTTC. The chain combines TRBV20-1 with TRBJ2-7; possible D gene TRBD2, 6 bases. The CDR3 loop spans 14 amino acids. Germline V gene sequence: CDR1 DFQATT, CDR2 SNEGSKA (reference sequence). With 1 base removed from V and 1 base from J, the gap between germline ends came to 11 bases.

In its sample, this clone was seen many times. This rearrangement joins TRBV11-1 to TRBJ2-5, with 14 bases that match TRBD2. CDR3 length: 18 residues. J gave up 7 bases and V 3 bases, and 13 bases lay outside the gene matches. Germline CDR1 is SGHAT and CDR2 is FQDESV (reference sequence). The CDR3 loop is CASSLGLAGAERFGTQYF. CDR3 nucleotides: TGTGCCAGCAGCTTGGGACTAGCGGGAGCCGAACGGTTTGGGACCCAGTACTTC.